These 28 T cell receptor beta chains were all obtained from the same sample, sequenced in a study of blood T cell repertoires in COVID-19. The repertoire was sequenced with immunoSEQ multiplex PCR; TCRdb's copy has only in-frame clones and lacks some. The profile covers 200,000 to 250,000 clones, with 85% appearing a single time and roughly 2.2% taken by the ten largest. Sequenced input: peripheral blood. The receptors stem from a woman between 65 and 79 years old with COVID-19, enrolled during active disease.

Only one count was recorded for this clone. The J gene is TRBJ2-3, the V gene TRBV14; D unresolved. V gave up 2 bases and J gave up 2 bases, with 8 bases separating them. Germline V gene sequence: CDR1 SGHDN, CDR2 FVKESK. The CDR3 length is 14 residues. The CDR3 loop is CASSQSRYTDTQYF. CDR3 DNA: TGTGCCAGCAGCCAATCGCGGTACACAGATACGCAGTATTTT.

This rearrangement joins TRBV10-3 to TRBJ1-1, with TRBD1 identical over 7 bases. The CDR3 spans 14 residues. The J segment lost 0 bases and the V segment lost 7 bases, leaving 5 bases of the junction unmatched. Germline lookup yields CDR1 ENHRY and CDR2 SYGVKD. In nucleotides, the CDR3 is TGTGCCATCAACCGGGGACAGATGAACACTGAAGCTTTCTTT. Its protein is CAINRGQMNTEAFF.

The J gene is TRBJ2-7, the V gene TRBV6-2 or TRBV6-3; no reliable D call. The V gene's germline CDR1 is MNHEY and CDR2 SVGEGT. V was clipped by 1 base and J by 6 bases, with 10 bases between them. The CDR3 totals 13 residues. This chain's CDR3 is CASSYLTAGEQYF. The CDR3, as DNA: TGTGCCAGCAGTTACTTGACTGCCGGCGAGCAGTACTTC.

The chain is built from TRBV18 and TRBJ2-7; the D gene is possibly TRBD1 (6 bases). V was shortened by 4 bases and J by 0 bases, with 16 bases between the two germline ends. The CDR3 sequence is 16 residues long. Germline CDR1 reads KGHSH; CDR2 reads LQKENI. CDR3 sequence reads: CASSLRDTRLSYEQYF. CDR3 sequence (DNA): TGTGCCAGCTCACTAAGGGACACCAGACTCTCCTACGAGCAGTACTTC.

In its sample, this clone was seen once. The chain employs TRBV12-5 and TRBJ1-5; tentative D call: TRBD1 (6 bases). With 0 bases removed from V and 3 bases from J, the gap between germline ends came to 12 bases. The length of the CDR3 is 16 residues. CDR1 is LGHNT and CDR2 is FRNRAP in the germline V gene. This CDR3 reads CASGLVQGPINQPQHF. The CDR3 DNA reads as TGTGCTAGTGGTTTGGTCCAGGGGCCTATCAATCAGCCCCAGCATTTT.

This clone has just one count. The CDR3 nucleotides are TGCGCCAGCAGCTACGGCGGGGGGGTATACAATGAGCAGTTCTTC. It yields the protein CASSYGGGVYNEQFF. This sequence joins TRBV5-1 and TRBJ2-1; 9 bases line up with TRBD2. The junction had 5 bases not matched to a gene; V was cut back by 3 bases and J by 4 bases. CDR1 and CDR2 (germline): SGHRS, YFSETQ. CDR3 length: 15 amino acids.

This clone occurred once. This chain connects TRBV4-3 to TRBJ2-3, with 10 nucleotides matching TRBD2. Losses at the gene ends were 2 bases for V and 2 bases for J; bases not matched to a gene: 10. Germline CDR1 is LGHNA and CDR2 is YSLEER. The CDR3 loop spans 18 amino acids. The CDR3 here is CASSQFAPSGGYTDTQYF. The CDR3 DNA sequence: TGCGCCAGCAGCCAATTCGCGCCTAGCGGGGGCTACACAGATACGCAGTATTTT.

This clone occurred a few times. The J gene is TRBJ1-2, the V gene TRBV7-2; TRBD1 matches 8 bases. The CDR3 consists of 13 residues. V lost 1 base to trimming and J lost 10 bases; unmatched junction nucleotides: 5. Germline values: CDR1 SGHTA, CDR2 FQGNSA. This CDR3 is CASSLEQGEDYTF. The CDR3 coding sequence is TGTGCCAGCAGCTTAGAACAGGGGGAGGACTACACCTTC.

This clone appeared a single time. This sample includes further DNA sequences coding for the same CDR3. The chain uses TRBV4-2 and TRBJ1-1, with TRBD1 matching over 7 bases. Trimming at V came to 3 bases and at J to 5 bases, leaving 3 bases not matched to a gene. This CDR3 has 13 residues. CDR1 LGHNA and CDR2 YNFKEQ come from the germline V gene. CDR3 coding DNA: TGTGCCAGCAGCCATGACAGGGCAACTGAAGCTTTCTTT. Protein: CASSHDRATEAFF.

J is TRBJ1-2 and V is TRBV6-5; TRBD1 matches 9 bases. CDR1 is MNHEY and CDR2 is SVGAGI in the germline V gene. The CDR3 sequence is 15 residues long. The V and J ends lost 2 bases and 4 bases, in that order; junction bases with no gene match: 5. In DNA form, the CDR3 reads TGTGCCAGCAGTTACGGGACAGGGCCCTCCTATGGCTACACCTTC. This translates into CASSYGTGPSYGYTF.

There are many counts of this clone. The chain joins TRBV4-1 to TRBJ2-7; D possibly corresponds to TRBD1 (6 bases). The germline V gene encodes CDR1 MGHRA and CDR2 YSYEKL. The CDR3 is 17 residues long. V gave up 0 bases and J gave up 0 bases, with 15 bases separating them. DNA of the CDR3: TGCGCCAGCAGCCAAGATTACCCAGGGGCACCCTCCTACGAGCAGTACTTC. It specifies CASSQDYPGAPSYEQYF.

The chain carries TRBV6-5 and TRBJ1-5; TRBD1 aligns across 7 bases. The V gene end was trimmed by 8 bases and the J gene end by 5 bases; junction bases not matched to a gene: 9. The CDR3 consists of 14 residues. Germline assignment: CDR1 MNHEY and CDR2 SVGAGI. CDR3 sequence: CASWPGQRYQPQHF. The CDR3, as DNA: TGTGCCAGCTGGCCGGGACAGAGATATCAGCCCCAGCATTTT.

This chain uses TRBV4-2 with TRBJ2-1, with TRBD2 matching 16 bases. The junction had 6 bases not matched to a gene; V was cut back by 1 base and J by 6 bases. Germline V gene lookup returns CDR1 LGHNA and CDR2 YNFKEQ. The CDR3 spans 18 residues. CDR3 amino acids: CASSQAPGTSGGANEQFF. The CDR3 DNA is TGTGCCAGCAGCCAAGCCCCCGGGACTAGCGGGGGGGCCAATGAGCAGTTCTTC.

J is TRBJ2-5 and V is TRBV6-5; maybe TRBD1 (6 bases). V lost 6 bases and J lost 1, with 12 bases in between. The CDR3 covers 14 residues. The germline V gene has CDR1 MNHEY and CDR2 SVGAGI. The CDR3 here is CASSYGQLQETQYF. CDR3 in DNA: TGTGCCAGCAGCTATGGACAGCTCCAAGAGACCCAGTACTTC.

The V and J genes are TRBV7-2 and TRBJ2-3, with TRBD2 matching over 10 bases. This CDR3 comprises 16 residues. The V and J ends lost 5 bases and 2 bases, in that order; junction bases with no gene match: 7. Per the germline V gene, CDR1 is SGHTA and CDR2 is FQGNSA. In DNA, the CDR3 is TGTGCCAGCAGCCAGAAGCGGGGGGGAAACACAGATACGCAGTATTTT. Protein sequence: CASSQKRGGNTDTQYF.

Only one count was recorded for this clone. This chain connects TRBV25-1 to TRBJ2-2; 10 bases fit TRBD2. The germline gives CDR1 MGHDK, CDR2 SYGVNS. The CDR3 is 15 residues long. The ends lost 6 bases at V and 6 bases at J; junction bases unmatched: 7. In DNA, the CDR3 is TGTGCCAGCAGCGGAGCGGGGGGGAGTCCCGGGGAGCTGTTTTTT. It specifies CASSGAGGSPGELFF.

The chain joins TRBV29-1 to TRBJ2-3, with a weak D call TRBD2 (7 bases). CDR3 length equals 12 residues. V shed 4 bases and J shed 5 bases, with 10 bases lying between them. Germline V gives CDR1 SQVTM, CDR2 ANQGSEA. The CDR3 protein is CSVGGGQDTQYF. DNA for the CDR3: TGCAGCGTTGGGGGGGGCCAAGATACGCAGTATTTT.

V is TRBV6-2 or TRBV6-3 and J is TRBJ1-5; D gene ambiguous. Germline assignment: CDR1 MNHEY and CDR2 SVGEGT. Trimming took 0 bases from V and 7 from J, leaving 16 bases between them. CDR3 size: 16 residues. CDR3 amino acids: CASSYSTSLGWQPQHF. The CDR3 DNA reads as TGTGCCAGCAGTTACTCGACTAGCTTGGGGTGGCAGCCCCAGCATTTT.

V is TRBV29-1 and J is TRBJ2-3; 7 bases fit TRBD2. V was pared by 2 bases and J by 0 bases, with 5 bases of the junction left unmatched. CDR1 and CDR2 (germline): SQVTM, ANQGSEA. This CDR3 has 15 residues. CDR3 coding DNA: TGCAGCGTTGAACCCCGGGGGGAAAGCACAGATACGCAGTATTTT. This encodes CSVEPRGESTDTQYF.

This clone was seen only a few times. This chain connects TRBV11-3 to TRBJ2-1; TRBD2 matches 9 bases. The length of the CDR3 is 15 residues. The ends lost 3 bases at V and 0 bases at J; junction bases unmatched: 0. Germline V gene sequence: CDR1 SGHNT, CDR2 YENEEA. CDR3 sequence: CASSFSGSSYNEQFF. CDR3 coding DNA: TGTGCCAGCAGCTTTAGCGGGAGCTCCTACAATGAGCAGTTCTTC. Variable domain in full (rest from reference TRBV11-3 and TRBJ2-1): EAGVVQSPRYKIIEKKQPVAFWCNPISGHNTLYWYLQNLGQGPELLIRYENEEAVDDSQLPKDRFSAERLKGVDSTLKIQPAELGDSAVYLCASSFSGSSYNEQFFGPGTRLTVL.

The chain employs TRBV7-2 and TRBJ2-7; 7 positions agree with TRBD2. This CDR3 region has 16 residues. From germline, CDR1 is SGHTA and CDR2 FQGNSA. The V segment lost 2 bases and the J segment 3 bases; nucleotides outside the gene matches: 10. The CDR3 loop reads CASSLLPSGQIYEQYF. DNA of the CDR3: TGTGCCAGCAGCTTACTGCCTAGCGGCCAAATCTACGAGCAGTACTTC. The whole variable domain, filled in from reference TRBV7-2 and TRBJ2-7, reads GAGVSQSPSNKVTEKGKDVELRCDPISGHTALYWYRQSLGQGLEFLIYFQGNSAPDKSGLPSDRFSAERTGGSVSTLTIQRTQQEDSAVYLCASSLLPSGQIYEQYFGPGTRLTVT.

This clone was seen once. The gene calls are TRBV7-2 and TRBJ1-1, with D tentatively TRBD1 (5 bases). Germline V gene data show CDR1 as SGHTA and CDR2 as FQGNSA. This CDR3 is 16 amino acids long. Trimming took off 2 bases at V and 7 bases at J, with 20 bases between the two ends. The CDR3 protein is CASSLNLFGHFNEAFF. The CDR3 DNA reads as TGTGCCAGCAGCTTAAACCTTTTCGGACACTTTAATGAAGCTTTCTTT.

This clone was picked up one time. The CDR3 DNA reads TGTGCCAGCAGCTCCGGGGTACCCTCTGGAAACACCATATATTTT. Its protein product is CASSSGVPSGNTIYF. This chain joins TRBV7-2 and TRBJ1-3; D not resolved. Per the germline V gene, CDR1 is SGHTA and CDR2 is FQGNSA. The CDR3 totals 15 residues. Deletions cut 4 bases from V and 0 bases from J, with 10 bases between.

The sample holds one count of this clone. V and J are TRBV24-1 and TRBJ2-1; weak D call: TRBD1 (6 bases). Germline V gene lookup returns CDR1 KGHDR and CDR2 SFDVKD. V shed 7 bases and J shed 7 bases, with 19 bases lying between them. The CDR3 totals 15 residues. CDR3 sequence: CATSIRGTLGNEQFF. The CDR3 DNA reads TGTGCCACCAGCATAAGGGGGACCCTTGGAAATGAGCAGTTCTTC.

The J gene is TRBJ1-3, the V gene TRBV27; no clear D. V was pared by 3 bases and J by 4 bases, with 10 bases between. The germline gives CDR1 MNHEY, CDR2 SMNVEV (reference sequence). The CDR3 consists of 14 residues. The CDR3 sequence: CASSFSGIGNTIYF. The CDR3 DNA reads TGTGCCAGCAGTTTTTCCGGGATAGGAAACACCATATATTTT.

This chain uses TRBV5-4 with TRBJ2-3; TRBD2 aligns across 9 bases. Germline-derived CDR1 and CDR2 are SGHNT and YYREEE (reference sequence). V was pared by 2 bases and J by 5 bases, with 15 bases of the junction left unmatched. CDR3 size: 18 residues. The CDR3 protein is CASSFLSGASGAVDTQYF. In DNA form, the CDR3 reads TGTGCCAGCAGCTTTTTATCGGGGGCTAGCGGGGCAGTAGATACGCAGTATTTT.

This chain links TRBV11-2 with TRBJ2-7; 11 positions agree with TRBD1. The V segment lost 7 bases and the J segment 2 bases; nucleotides outside the gene matches: 4. The CDR3 runs to 14 residues. The germline V gene encodes CDR1 SGHAT and CDR2 FQNNGV. The CDR3 region has the DNA TGTGCCAGCAACGGACAGGGGGCAGCCTACGAGCAGTACTTC. Its protein is CASNGQGAAYEQYF.

The chain couples TRBV7-2 to TRBJ2-1; 11 bases fit TRBD2. The CDR3 totals 17 residues. Trimming took 0 bases from V and 5 from J; bases not matched to a gene: 6. CDR1 is SGHTA, CDR2 FQGNSA, per germline. CDR3 amino acids: CASSLAPLAGGHNEQFF. DNA of the CDR3: TGTGCCAGCAGCTTAGCGCCCCTAGCGGGGGGTCACAATGAGCAGTTCTTC.